This T cell receptor (beta chain) appears in the sequencing data of a study of CXCR3-negative and CXCR3-positive naive CD8 T cells. Across the study: Roughly 140 million TRB reads in total, about 1.5 +/- 0.3 million per library. Regarding the study as a whole: Against CXCR3-negative naive cells, CXCR3-positive naive cells showed more hydrophobic TRB CDR3s. Between one naive subset and the other, surface CD5 was comparable, and TCR strength was inferred from TRB CDR3 properties.

A remark on this clonotype: Its antigen remains unidentified.

Naive CD8+ T cells were CD45RO-CCR7+CD27+CD95-. All TRB cDNA libraries came from 5' RACE performed with UMI labels. TCRdb reanalyzed the 5' RACE reads and collapses them to one entry per CDR3 protein, without DNA. The sample table includes roughly 61,000 distinct CDR3 sequences. The sequenced sample consisted of naive CXCR3+ CD8+ T cells from blood. Subset specified: CD45RO-CCR7+CD27+CD95- naive CD8+ T cells expressing CXCR3 (TNR3+). The TCR originated in a human donor in good health. Some clones in this sample may be carry-over from other donors' samples.

The CDR3 here is CASSHEGDYGYTF. The chain is built from TRBV5-1 and TRBJ1-2; TCRdb's D call, TRBD1, is unchecked because there is no DNA. The CDR3 is made up of 13 amino acids. CDR1 SGHRS and CDR2 YFSETQ come from the germline V gene.